Below are 16 T cell receptor beta chains sequenced from a single sample in a study of blood T cell repertoires in COVID-19. Libraries were prepared by immunoSEQ multiplex PCR; TCRdb keeps only in-frame clonotypes and omits some of them. The sample contains roughly 150,000 clones, approximately 92% of which appear only once. Sequenced: peripheral blood. These TCRs come from a woman aged 40 to 55 with acute or convalescent COVID-19.

This sequence joins TRBV4-1 and TRBJ2-5; TRBD2 agrees at 12 bases. Germline CDR1 and CDR2: MGHRA and YSYEKL. V was clipped by 5 bases and J by 4 bases; unmatched bases: 8. CDR3 length: 16 amino acids. The CDR3 DNA is TGCGCCAGCAGCTCGCGAAGACTAGCGGGAGCAGAGACCCAGTACTTC. Translating it yields CASSSRRLAGAETQYF.

This clone was recorded once. The CDR3 bases are TGTGCCAGCAGTGTCCCCACCGGGTCCTCCTACGAGCAGTACTTC. Its translation: CASSVPTGSSYEQYF. The chain combines TRBV2 with TRBJ2-7; D remains ambiguous. In germline, CDR1 is SNHLY, CDR2 FYNNEI. With 4 bases removed from V and 0 bases from J, the gap between germline ends came to 13 bases. The CDR3 sequence is 15 residues long.

The rearrangement links TRBV5-6 to TRBJ2-1; 9 bases agree with TRBD1. The V gene end was trimmed by 3 bases and the J gene end by 4 bases; junction bases not matched to a gene: 8. The length of the CDR3 is 16 residues. Germline lookup yields CDR1 SGHDT and CDR2 YYEEEE. CDR3 DNA: TGTGCCAGCAGCTGGAAGGGACAGGGAATTTACAATGAGCAGTTCTTC. Translation: CASSWKGQGIYNEQFF.

This clone was detected only once. V gene TRBV5-5 combines with J gene TRBJ2-7, with a possible D match to TRBD1 (5 bases). This CDR3 comprises 14 residues. V was clipped by 1 base and J by 1 base, with 9 bases between them. CDR1 is SGHKS, CDR2 YYEKEE, per germline (reference sequence). The CDR3 protein is CASSLSDSSYEQYF. The CDR3 DNA follows: TGTGCCAGCAGCTTGAGTGACAGTTCCTACGAGCAGTACTTC.

This chain joins TRBV27 and TRBJ2-6; maybe TRBD1 (6 bases). The CDR3 has 15 residues. Trimming removed 4 bases from V and 3 bases from J, with 10 bases in between. Germline lookup yields CDR1 MNHEY and CDR2 SMNVEV (reference sequence). This CDR3 is CASSSYRDGANVLTF. In nucleotides, the CDR3 is TGTGCCAGCAGTTCCTACAGGGATGGGGCCAACGTCCTGACTTTC.

The J gene is TRBJ1-1, the V gene TRBV30; D remains unclear. This CDR3 has 14 amino acids. Trimming took 2 bases from V and 6 from J, leaving 16 bases between them. Germline-derived CDR1 and CDR2 are GTSNPN and SVGIG (reference sequence). The CDR3 reads CAWSRRHAVAEAFF. DNA for the CDR3: TGTGCCTGGAGTAGGAGGCATGCGGTCGCTGAAGCTTTCTTT.

The chain employs TRBV4-1 and TRBJ2-2; 7 bases map to TRBD1. The V segment lost 2 bases and the J segment 6 bases; nucleotides outside the gene matches: 6. CDR1 MGHRA and CDR2 YSYEKL come from the germline V gene. CDR3 length equals 15 residues. The CDR3 loop reads CASSQPLDRAGELFF. In DNA form, the CDR3 reads TGCGCCAGCAGCCAACCACTCGACAGGGCCGGGGAGCTGTTTTTT.

V usage is TRBV6-9 and J usage is TRBJ1-5, with D unresolved. V was clipped by 2 bases and J by 2 bases, with 7 bases between them. Germline-derived CDR1 and CDR2 are MNHGY and SVAAGI. The CDR3 runs to 14 residues. In nucleotides, the CDR3 is TGTGCCAGCAGTTATCGGCAGGGCAATCAGCCCCAGCATTTT. This encodes CASSYRQGNQPQHF.

V usage is TRBV6-4 and J usage is TRBJ2-1; 8 bases agree with TRBD2. There are 15 residues in the CDR3. CDR1 is MRHNA and CDR2 is SNTAGT in the germline V gene. The junction had 5 bases not matched to a gene; V was cut back by 3 bases and J by 4 bases. DNA of the CDR3: TGTGCCAGCAGTGAGGGTAGCGGGGAATACAATGAGCAGTTCTTC. This sequence encodes CASSEGSGEYNEQFF.

The chain is built from TRBV20-1 and TRBJ2-3; a weak D match, TRBD2 (5 bases). This CDR3 contains 11 residues. The V gene lost 5 bases and the J gene lost 8 bases, with 11 bases spanning the gap. CDR1 DFQATT and CDR2 SNEGSKA come from the germline V gene (reference sequence). In nucleotides, the CDR3 is TGCAGTGCTGGGAGTAGGGCTACGCAGTATTTT. Residues: CSAGSRATQYF.

The CDR3, as DNA: TGTGCCAGTAGGTCCTCTAAAGACTCCTACGAGCAGTACTTC. It specifies CASRSSKDSYEQYF. The rearrangement uses TRBV19 and TRBJ2-7; D gene uncertain. V was cut by 6 bases and J by 0 bases, with 12 bases left in between. CDR1 is LNHDA and CDR2 is SQIVND in the germline V gene (reference sequence). The CDR3 is 14 amino acids.

A note on this clone: A junction boundary mismatches the germline segment, possibly from a read error. This rearrangement joins TRBV7-2 to TRBJ2-7, with 7 bases aligning to TRBD2. Germline-derived CDR1 and CDR2 are SGHTA and FQGNSA. The CDR3 runs 15 residues. CDR3 residues: CASSLVVGPREYDIF. The CDR3 region has the DNA TGTGCCAGCAGCTTAGTTGTAGGCCCGCGGGAGTACGATATCTTC.

CDR3 amino acids: CASSNAPGTGELFF. CDR3 DNA: TGTGCCAGCAGTAACGCCCCCGGGACCGGGGAGCTGTTTTTT. This sequence joins TRBV6-5 and TRBJ2-2; D unresolved. Germline CDR1 MNHEY, CDR2 SVGAGI. The CDR3 contains 14 residues. Trimming removed 5 bases at V and 5 bases at J, with 12 bases between.

V usage is TRBV5-8 and J usage is TRBJ1-5, with 8 positions matching TRBD1. The CDR3 is 13 amino acids. CDR1 is SGHTS and CDR2 is YDEGEE in the germline V gene. The V segment lost 6 bases and the J segment 5 bases; nucleotides outside the gene matches: 4. The CDR3 reads CASNGQGDQPQHF. CDR3 in DNA: TGTGCCAGCAACGGACAGGGTGATCAGCCCCAGCATTTT.

This sequence joins TRBV24-1 and TRBJ1-5; 10 bases fit TRBD1. This CDR3 is 15 amino acids long. The V and J ends lost 2 bases and 6 bases, in that order; junction bases with no gene match: 3. Germline CDR1 reads KGHDR; CDR2 reads SFDVKD. CDR3 bases: TGTGCCACCAGTGATTCCGGGACAGGGGCTCAGCCCCAGCATTTT. Translation: CATSDSGTGAQPQHF.

The chain couples TRBV5-1 to TRBJ2-7; 9 bases agree with TRBD2. Trimming removed 0 bases from V and 6 bases from J; junction bases left unmatched: 22. This CDR3 has 20 residues. The germline V gene encodes CDR1 SGHRS and CDR2 YFSETQ. CDR3 protein: CASSLGVAGLARFRLLEQYF. DNA of the CDR3: TGCGCCAGCAGCTTGGGGGTGGCGGGACTAGCAAGGTTTCGGCTTCTCGAGCAGTACTTC.